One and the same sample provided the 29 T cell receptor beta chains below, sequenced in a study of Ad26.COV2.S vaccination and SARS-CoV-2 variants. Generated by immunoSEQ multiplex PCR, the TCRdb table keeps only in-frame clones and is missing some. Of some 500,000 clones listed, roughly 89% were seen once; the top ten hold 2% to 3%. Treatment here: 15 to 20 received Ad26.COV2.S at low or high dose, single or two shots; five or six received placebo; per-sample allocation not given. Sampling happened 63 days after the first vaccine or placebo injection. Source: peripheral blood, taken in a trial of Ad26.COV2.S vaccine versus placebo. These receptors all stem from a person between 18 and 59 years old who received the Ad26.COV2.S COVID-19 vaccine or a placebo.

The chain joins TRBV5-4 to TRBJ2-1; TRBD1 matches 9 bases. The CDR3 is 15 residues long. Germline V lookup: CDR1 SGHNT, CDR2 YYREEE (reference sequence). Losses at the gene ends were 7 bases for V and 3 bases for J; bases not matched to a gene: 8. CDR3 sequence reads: CASGTGQSLYNEQFF. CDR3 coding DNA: TGTGCCAGCGGGACAGGGCAGTCCCTCTACAATGAGCAGTTCTTC.

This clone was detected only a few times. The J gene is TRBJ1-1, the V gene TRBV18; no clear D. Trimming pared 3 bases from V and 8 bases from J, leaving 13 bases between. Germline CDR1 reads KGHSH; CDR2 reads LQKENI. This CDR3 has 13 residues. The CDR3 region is CASSPELRLEAFF. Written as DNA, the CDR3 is TGTGCCAGCTCACCCGAGTTGAGGCTAGAAGCTTTCTTT.

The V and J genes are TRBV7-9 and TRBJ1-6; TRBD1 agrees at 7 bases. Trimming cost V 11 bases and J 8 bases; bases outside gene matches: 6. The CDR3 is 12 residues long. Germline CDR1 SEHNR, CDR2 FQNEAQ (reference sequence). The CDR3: CAGQVWDSPLHF. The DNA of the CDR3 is TGTGCCGGACAGGTCTGGGATTCACCCCTCCACTTT.

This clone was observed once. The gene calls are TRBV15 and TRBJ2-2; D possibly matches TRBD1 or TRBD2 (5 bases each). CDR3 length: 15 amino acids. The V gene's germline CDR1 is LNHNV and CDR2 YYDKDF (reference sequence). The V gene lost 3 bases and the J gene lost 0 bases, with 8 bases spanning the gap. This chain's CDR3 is CATSSGGANTGELFF. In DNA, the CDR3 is TGTGCCACCAGCAGTGGGGGAGCGAACACCGGGGAGCTGTTTTTT.

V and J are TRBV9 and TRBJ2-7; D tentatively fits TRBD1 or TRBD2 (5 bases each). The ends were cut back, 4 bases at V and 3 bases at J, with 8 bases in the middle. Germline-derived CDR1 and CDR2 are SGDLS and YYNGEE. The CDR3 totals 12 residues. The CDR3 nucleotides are TGTGCCAGCAGCAGGGACCACTACGAGCAGTACTTC. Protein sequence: CASSRDHYEQYF.

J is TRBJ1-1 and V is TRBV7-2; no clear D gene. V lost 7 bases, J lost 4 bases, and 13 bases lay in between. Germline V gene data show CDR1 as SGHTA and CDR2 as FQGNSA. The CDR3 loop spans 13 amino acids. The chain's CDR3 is CASIPLRGTEAFF. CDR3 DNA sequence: TGTGCCAGCATCCCCTTACGGGGCACTGAAGCTTTCTTT. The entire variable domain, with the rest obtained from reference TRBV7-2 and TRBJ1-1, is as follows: GAGVSQSPSNKVTEKGKDVELRCDPISGHTALYWYRQSLGQGLEFLIYFQGNSAPDKSGLPSDRFSAERTGGSVSTLTIQRTQQEDSAVYLCASIPLRGTEAFFGQGTRLTVV.

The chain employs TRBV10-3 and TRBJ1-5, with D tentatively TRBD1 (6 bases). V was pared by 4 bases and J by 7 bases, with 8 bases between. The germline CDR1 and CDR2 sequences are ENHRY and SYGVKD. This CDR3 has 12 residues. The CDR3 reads CAISGGGQPQHF. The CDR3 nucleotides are TGTGCCATCAGTGGAGGGGGACAGCCCCAGCATTTT.

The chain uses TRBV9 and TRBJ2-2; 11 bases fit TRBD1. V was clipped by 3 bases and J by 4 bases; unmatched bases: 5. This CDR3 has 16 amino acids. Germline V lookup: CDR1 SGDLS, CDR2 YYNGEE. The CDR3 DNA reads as TGTGCCAGCAGCGGAAGGGGACAGGGGGGCACCGGGGAGCTGTTTTTT. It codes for CASSGRGQGGTGELFF.

CDR3: CASSLTRVGDTQYF. In DNA form, the CDR3 reads TGTGCCAGCAGTTTAACCAGGGTCGGAGATACGCAGTATTTT. V and J are TRBV28 and TRBJ2-3; D is perhaps TRBD1 (5 bases). Germline V CDR1 and CDR2: MDHEN, SYDVKM. The CDR3 loop spans 14 amino acids. Trimming shortened V by 2 bases and J by 5 bases, and 11 bases separated the two germline ends.

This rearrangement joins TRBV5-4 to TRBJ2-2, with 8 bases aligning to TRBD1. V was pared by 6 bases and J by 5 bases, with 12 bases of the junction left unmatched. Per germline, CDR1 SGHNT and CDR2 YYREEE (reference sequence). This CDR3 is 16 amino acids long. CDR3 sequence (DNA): TGTGCCAGCATTAACCGGACAGGGCAACCGACCGGGGAGCTGTTTTTT. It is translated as CASINRTGQPTGELFF.

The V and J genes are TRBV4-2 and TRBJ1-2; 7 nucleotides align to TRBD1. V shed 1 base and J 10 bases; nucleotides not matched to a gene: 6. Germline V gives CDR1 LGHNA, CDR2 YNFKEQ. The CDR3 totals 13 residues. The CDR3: CASSQGDSNYYTF. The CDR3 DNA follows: TGTGCCAGCAGCCAAGGGGACAGTAATTACTACACCTTC.

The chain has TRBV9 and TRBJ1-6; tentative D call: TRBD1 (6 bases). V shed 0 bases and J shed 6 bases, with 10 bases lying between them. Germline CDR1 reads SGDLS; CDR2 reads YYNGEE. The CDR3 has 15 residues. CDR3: CASSVDRATNSPLHF. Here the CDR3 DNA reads TGTGCCAGCAGCGTAGACAGGGCGACTAATTCACCCCTCCACTTT.

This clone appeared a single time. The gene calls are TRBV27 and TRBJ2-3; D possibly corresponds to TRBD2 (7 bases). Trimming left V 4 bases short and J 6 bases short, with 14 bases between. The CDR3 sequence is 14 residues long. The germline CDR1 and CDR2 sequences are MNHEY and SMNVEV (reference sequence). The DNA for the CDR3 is TGTGCCAGCAGTTCCCAGCGGGACAAGGATACGCAGTATTTT. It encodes CASSSQRDKDTQYF.

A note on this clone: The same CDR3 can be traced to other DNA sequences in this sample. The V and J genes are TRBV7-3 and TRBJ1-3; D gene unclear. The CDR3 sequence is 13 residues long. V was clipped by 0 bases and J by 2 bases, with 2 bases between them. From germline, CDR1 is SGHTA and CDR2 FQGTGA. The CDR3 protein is CASSLTPGNTIYF. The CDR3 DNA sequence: TGTGCCAGCAGCTTAACCCCTGGAAACACCATATATTTT.

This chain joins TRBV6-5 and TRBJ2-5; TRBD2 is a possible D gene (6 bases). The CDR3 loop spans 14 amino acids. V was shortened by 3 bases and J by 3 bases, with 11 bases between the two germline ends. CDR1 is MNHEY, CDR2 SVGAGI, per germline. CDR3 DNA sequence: TGTGCCAGCAGTTATTTTGGGGGGAAAGAGACCCAGTACTTC. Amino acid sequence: CASSYFGGKETQYF.

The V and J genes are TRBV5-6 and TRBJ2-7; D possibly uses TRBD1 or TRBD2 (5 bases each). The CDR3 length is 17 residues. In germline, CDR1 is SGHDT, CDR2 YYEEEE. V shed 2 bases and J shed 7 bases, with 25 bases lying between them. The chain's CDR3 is CASSFLSVGRMGGEQYF. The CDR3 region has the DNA TGTGCCAGCAGCTTTCTCTCGGTGGGACGGATGGGTGGGGAGCAGTACTTC.

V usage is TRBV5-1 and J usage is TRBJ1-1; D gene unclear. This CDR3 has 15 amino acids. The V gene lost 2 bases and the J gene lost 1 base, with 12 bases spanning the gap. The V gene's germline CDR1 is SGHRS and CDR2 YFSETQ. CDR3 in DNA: TGCGCCAGCAGCTTCGGAGTCTACACGAACACTGAAGCTTTCTTT. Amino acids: CASSFGVYTNTEAFF. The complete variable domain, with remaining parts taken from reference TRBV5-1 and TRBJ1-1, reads KAGVTQTPRYLIKTRGQQVTLSCSPISGHRSVSWYQQTPGQGLQFLFEYFSETQRNKGNFPGRFSGRQFSNSRSEMNVSTLELGDSALYLCASSFGVYTNTEAFFGQGTRLTVV.

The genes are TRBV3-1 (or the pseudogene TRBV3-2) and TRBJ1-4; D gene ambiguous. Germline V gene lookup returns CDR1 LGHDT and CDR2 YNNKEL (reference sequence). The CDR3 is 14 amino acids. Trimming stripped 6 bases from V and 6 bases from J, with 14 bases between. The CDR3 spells CASRLMQGHEKLFF. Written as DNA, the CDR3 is TGTGCCAGCAGGCTGATGCAAGGTCATGAAAAACTGTTTTTT.

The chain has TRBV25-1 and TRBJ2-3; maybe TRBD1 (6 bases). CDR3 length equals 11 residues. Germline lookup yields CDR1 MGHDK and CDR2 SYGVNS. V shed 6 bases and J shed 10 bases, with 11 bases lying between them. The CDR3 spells CASSAGAAQYF. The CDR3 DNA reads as TGTGCCAGCAGCGCAGGGGCGGCGCAGTATTTT.

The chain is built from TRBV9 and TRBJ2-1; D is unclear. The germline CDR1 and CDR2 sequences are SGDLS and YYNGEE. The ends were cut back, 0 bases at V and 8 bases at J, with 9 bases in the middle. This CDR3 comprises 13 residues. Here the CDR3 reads CASSVGGGYEQFF. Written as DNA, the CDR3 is TGTGCCAGCAGCGTAGGAGGTGGTTATGAGCAGTTCTTC.

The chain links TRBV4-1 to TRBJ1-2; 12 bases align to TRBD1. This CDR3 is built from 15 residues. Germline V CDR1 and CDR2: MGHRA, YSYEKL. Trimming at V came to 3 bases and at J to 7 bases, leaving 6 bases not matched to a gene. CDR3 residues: CASSHRDRGQGGYTF. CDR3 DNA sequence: TGCGCCAGCAGCCATCGGGACAGGGGGCAGGGTGGCTACACCTTC.

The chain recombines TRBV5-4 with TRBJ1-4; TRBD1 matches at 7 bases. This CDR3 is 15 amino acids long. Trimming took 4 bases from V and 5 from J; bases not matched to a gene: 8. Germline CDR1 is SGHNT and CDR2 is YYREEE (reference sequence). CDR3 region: CASSPGGGWNEKLFF. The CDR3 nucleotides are TGTGCCAGCAGCCCAGGGGGGGGGTGGAATGAAAAACTGTTTTTT.

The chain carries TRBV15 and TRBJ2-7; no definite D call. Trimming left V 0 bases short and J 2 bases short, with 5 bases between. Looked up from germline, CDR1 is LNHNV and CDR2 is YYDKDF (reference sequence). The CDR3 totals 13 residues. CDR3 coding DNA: TGTGCCACCAGCAGAGATAAGACCTACGAGCAGTACGTC. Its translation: CATSRDKTYEQYV.

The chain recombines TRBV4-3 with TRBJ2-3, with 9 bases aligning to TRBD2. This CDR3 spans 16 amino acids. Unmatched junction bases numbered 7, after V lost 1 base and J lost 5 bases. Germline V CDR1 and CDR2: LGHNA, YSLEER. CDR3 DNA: TGCGCCAGCAGCCAAGGGGGGGGACTAGCTGTAGATACGCAGTATTTT. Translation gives CASSQGGGLAVDTQYF.

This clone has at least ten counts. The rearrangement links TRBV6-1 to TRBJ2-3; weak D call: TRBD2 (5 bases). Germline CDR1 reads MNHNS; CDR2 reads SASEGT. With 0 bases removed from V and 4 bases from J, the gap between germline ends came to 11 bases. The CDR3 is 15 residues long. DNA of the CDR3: TGTGCCAGCAGTGAAGCGCCCGGACTCGCAGATACGCAGTATTTT. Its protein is CASSEAPGLADTQYF.

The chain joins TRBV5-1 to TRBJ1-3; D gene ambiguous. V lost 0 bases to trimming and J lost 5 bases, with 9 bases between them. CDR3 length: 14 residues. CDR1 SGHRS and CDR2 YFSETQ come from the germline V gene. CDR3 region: CASSLGAPRNTIYF. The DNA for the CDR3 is TGCGCCAGCAGCTTGGGGGCTCCCCGAAACACCATATATTTT.

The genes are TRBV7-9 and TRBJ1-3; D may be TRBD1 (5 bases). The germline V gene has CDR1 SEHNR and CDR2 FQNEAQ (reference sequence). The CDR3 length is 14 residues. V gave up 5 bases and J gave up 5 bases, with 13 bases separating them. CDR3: CASSPTSGRNTIYF. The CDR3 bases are TGTGCCAGCAGCCCTACGTCAGGGAGAAACACCATATATTTT. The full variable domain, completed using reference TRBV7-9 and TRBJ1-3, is DTGVSQNPRHKITKRGQNVTFRCDPISEHNRLYWYRQTLGQGPEFLTYFQNEAQLEKSRLLSDRFSAERPKGSFSTLEIQRTEQGDSAMYLCASSPTSGRNTIYFGEGSWLTVV.

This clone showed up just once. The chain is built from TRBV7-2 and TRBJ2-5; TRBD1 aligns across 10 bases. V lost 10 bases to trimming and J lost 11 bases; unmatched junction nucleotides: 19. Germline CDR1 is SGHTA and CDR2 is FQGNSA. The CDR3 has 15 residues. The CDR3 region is CAIVGTGALDGAQYF. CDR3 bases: TGTGCCATTGTAGGGACAGGGGCCCTCGACGGAGCTCAGTACTTC.

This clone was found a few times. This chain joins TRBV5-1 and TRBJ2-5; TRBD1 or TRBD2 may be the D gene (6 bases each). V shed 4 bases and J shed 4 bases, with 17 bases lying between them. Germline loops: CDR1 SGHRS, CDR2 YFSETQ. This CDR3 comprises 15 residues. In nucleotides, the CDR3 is TGCGCCAGCAGCAGCGCAGGGGAGGTCGGAGAGACCCAGTACTTC. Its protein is CASSSAGEVGETQYF.